Sequencing of this TCR beta chain was carried out in a study of radiotherapy plus CTLA-4 blockade in lung cancer. About the research overall: Disease control reached 31%, with objective responses in 15% to 20%.

Sequencing was performed with immunoSEQ multiplex PCR; in TCRdb, only in-frame clones are kept and a portion is missing. Of over 100,000 clones in the sample, 81% were seen once. Whole-study results and caveats: Radiotherapy plus ipilimumab was followed by expansion in blood of tumor-derived TCR clones. Alongside interferon-beta, early blood T cell clone dynamics were reportedly the best predictor of response.

A note on this clone: The target antigen is unknown.

The V gene lost 4 bases and the J gene lost 7 bases, with 14 bases spanning the gap. This CDR3 is 14 amino acids long. Per the germline V gene, CDR1 is LNHDA and CDR2 is SQIVND (reference sequence). Each patient with chemo-refractory metastatic non-small-cell lung cancer was treated with focal radiation plus CTLA-4 blockade using ipilimumab. The sequencing here drew on peripheral blood, taken from a patient treated with radiotherapy plus ipilimumab. The V call is TRBV19, the J call TRBJ2-1, with D possibly being TRBD1 (6 bases). The sequence was obtained from a human donor with non-small cell lung cancer that progressed on radiotherapy plus ipilimumab. Some clones in this sample may be carry-over from other donors' samples. The CDR3 spells CASSNRVLGNEQFF. CDR3 DNA: TGTGCCAGTAGTAACAGGGTTTTGGGGAATGAGCAGTTCTTC.